These 4 T cell receptor beta chains were all obtained from the same sample, sequenced in a study of tumor-infiltrating lymphocytes in primary liver carcinoma (dated by TCRdb to the late 2010s). Without any cell sorting, total RNA and DNA were co-extracted from roughly 18-30 mg of bulk tissue using the AllPrep DNA/RNA mini kit. TCRdb shows the sequencer as Illumina HiSeq 2500. TCRbeta-specific cDNA was reverse-transcribed from about 500 ng total RNA using a constant-region primer and ProtoScript II reverse transcriptase. Three nested multiplex PCR rounds, following a slightly modified ARM-PCR procedure, were used to build the TCRbeta libraries. Multiplex TRBV1-TRBV30 forward primers and a Cbeta reverse primer were used in the first two PCR rounds, each of which was run for around 10 cycles. TCRdb reanalyzed the raw reads on its own, using fastp at Q25 for trimming and MiXCR for clone calling, and kept in-frame beta chains. Rows are unified per CDR3 protein, each entry keeping the most common DNA and genes. Within this sample are 30,000 to 40,000 distinct CDR3 sequences, with 70% to 80% of them counted one time only. The top ten clonotypes cover under 20% of the sample.

Material for sequencing was liver tumor tissue from sampling region 4. The sample's cell subset or site, from its label and the paper: tumor region T4, right-lateral pole. These TCRs come from a man aged 35 to 55 with primary liver carcinoma and hepatitis B virus infection.

On this clonotype: An end of the junction does not agree with germline; a read error may underlie this. This chain uses TRBV4-3 with TRBJ1-6; 10 bases align to TRBD1. This CDR3 has 16 residues. Per the germline V gene, CDR1 is LGHNA and CDR2 is YSLEER. The CDR3 bases are TGCGCCAGCAGCTCATGGGACAGGGGAAGGAGTTCACCCGTCCACTTT. The encoded protein is CASSSWDRGRSSPVHF.

The sample holds one count of this clonotype. At one boundary the junction diverges from the germline segment, which might be a read error. CDR3 loop: CASTLLGSGANALTF. The CDR3 nucleotides are TGTGCCAGCACTTTACTTGGCTCTGGGGCCAACGCCCTGACTTTC. The chain joins TRBV28 to TRBJ2-6; tentative D call: TRBD1 (5 bases). In germline, CDR1 is MDHEN, CDR2 SYDVKM. CDR3 size: 15 residues.

A note on this clonotype: Compared with germline, one end of the junction differs, possibly owing to a read error. The V and J genes are TRBV6-1 and TRBJ2-1; 8 nucleotides match TRBD2. Germline V lookup: CDR1 MNHNS, CDR2 SASEGT. The CDR3 length is 16 residues. This CDR3 is CTSSILTSGRSHEQFF. The CDR3 DNA reads TGTACCAGCAGTATCTTGACCAGCGGGAGAAGCCATGAGCAGTTCTTC.

A note on this clonotype: A junction end diverges from the germline sequence, so it may reflect a read error. The chain is built from TRBV6-2 or TRBV6-3 and TRBJ1-5, with D maybe TRBD1 (5 bases). Germline-derived CDR1 and CDR2 are MNHEY and SVGEGT. This CDR3 has 14 residues. CDR3 residues: CANALVKGDQSQHF. CDR3 DNA: TGTGCCAACGCCCTGGTGAAAGGGGATCAGTCCCAGCATTTT.